This T cell receptor (beta chain) comes out of a study of identical twins. Findings of the study overall: Invariant populations such as MAIT and iNKT cells could partly muddle zero-insertion analyses. Insertions were reduced in abundant cord blood beta clonotypes but not in memory repertoires. The study found weaker excess twin sharing in beta out-of-frame sequences.

This clonotype was seen a handful of times. The target antigen is unknown. CDR1 GTSNPN and CDR2 SVGIG come from the germline V gene (reference sequence). The J segment lost 6 bases and the V segment lost 3 bases, leaving 0 bases of the junction unmatched. The CDR3 is made up of 12 amino acids. TCRdb used MiXCR to reprocess the 5' RACE reads, holding one entry per CDR3 protein. Of approximately 220,000 distinct CDR3 sequences listed, around 6.9% are singletons. These same records also appear under a second study, on yellow fever vaccine responses in identical twins. That paper states: Among the twins, the vaccine T cell response reportedly seemed partly convergent and partly personalized.

The sequence came from a woman aged 18-35 years in good health. This sequence joins TRBV30 and TRBJ2-2; 8 bases match TRBD1. Sequencing was performed on memory (CD45RO+) T cells sorted from blood. CDR3 sequence (DNA): TGTGCCTGGAGACAGGGGGCCGGGGAGCTGTTTTTT. Residues: CAWRQGAGELFF.